This T cell receptor beta chain originates from a study of Tregs in tolerant kidney transplant recipients. Study-level results: The small number of patients limits these findings pending further validation.

Regarding this clone: Its antigen is not known.

TCRdb's table, derived via immunoSEQ multiplex PCR, lists solely in-frame clones and lacks some. This sample yields tens of thousands of clones, of which 80% to 85% are seen a single time; 3.5% to 5.5% belongs to the top ten. Germline assignment: CDR1 LGHNT and CDR2 FRNRAP. The CDR3 has 19 amino acids. Trimming removed 4 bases from V and 0 bases from J, with 23 bases in between. Unstimulated Tregs (CD4+CD25+CD127-) and CD4+CD25- non-Tregs were sorted from PBMCs. The sequence was collected from a human donor in good health. V is TRBV12-5 and J is TRBJ2-3; possibly TRBD2 for D (6 bases). Sequenced material: CD4+ T cells from blood. The DNA of the CDR3 is TGTGCTAGTGGTTGGCGCCCCCTAGGAGGCGGGGCTAGCACAGATACGCAGTATTTT. Its translation: CASGWRPLGGGASTDTQYF. The full variable domain, in which reference TRBV12-5 and TRBJ2-3 provide the parts outside the CDR3, is DARVTQTPRHKVTEMGQEVTMRCQPILGHNTVFWYRQTMMQGLELLAYFRNRAPLDDSGMPKDRFSAEMPDATLATLKIQPSEPRDSAVYFCASGWRPLGGGASTDTQYFGPGTRLTVL.